What follows is one TCR beta chain and its context. This clonotype was detected ten times or more. The antigen it recognizes is unknown. Base qualities are missing; no much larger clone stands one base away. These data are taken from a study of T cells in Graves' hyperthyroidism and ophthalmopathy (dated by TCRdb to between 2018 and 2021). In terms of the full investigation: Peripheral blood samples were taken at initial diagnosis, before any treatment was given. The roughly 94 discovery patients were randomly split 7:3 into training and test sets. Whether ophthalmopathy could be predicted prospectively was tested in an independent validation cohort made up of 18 to 20 hyperthyroidism patients plus 17 patients who later progressed to ophthalmopathy. The paper describes TCR Vbeta CDR3 sequencing of about 140 peripheral blood samples, made up of roughly 45 ophthalmopathy patients, approximately 73 hyperthyroidism patients and around 17 progressor patients. To identify distinguishing TCR V-J signatures, a discovery cohort of 100 or so patients was used, comprising some 45 with Graves' ophthalmopathy and around 57 with stable Graves' hyperthyroidism. Once sampling was done, hyperthyroidism patients were given methimazole at a starting dose of 30 mg daily, whereas ophthalmopathy patients were given high-dose intravenous methylprednisolone. The study also compared thyroid tissue and blood T-cell repertoires from about six Graves' hyperthyroidism patients.

Amplification of TCR beta CDR3 regions was carried out from RNA transcripts. For the first round of RT-PCR on the TCR CDR3, the HTBI primer set was used together with the Qiagen OneStep RT-PCR kit. Libraries were constructed in a second round of multiplex PCR, after which size selection and purification were carried out. Sequencing of the libraries was done on an Illumina HiSeq2000 using paired-end 100 bp reads. Regarding the original processing steps: Raw data were processed with SOAPnuke, discarding reads with adapters, uncalled bases, mean Phred below 15, or no exact constant-primer or identifier match. High-quality paired reads were merged with COPE v1.2.5, and unique nucleotide sequences were defined as clonotypes. MiTCR v1.1 was used to align the clonotypes against IMGT TRBV, TRBD and TRBJ reference segments. Only V-J combinations with frequency above 0.0001, covering about 99% of repertoires, were analysed. The TCS score was defined as the ratio of F50 (clonal expansion) to E x V (chaos), calculated using BLOSUM62-based TCRdist between CDR3 peptides within each V-J. Welch's t-statistics and random forest reduced some 510 V-J features to some 14, which were used in a naive Bayes classifier (R e1071). TCRdb trimmed the raw reads at Q25, called clones with MiXCR and kept productive beta chains. Entries are consolidated by CDR3 protein sequence, retaining the most common genes and DNA. For this entry, the V and J calls and clone size follow TCRdb and not the study's own pipeline. Recorded for this sample are under 450,000 distinct CDR3 sequences; around 14% of them occurred a single time. Around 7.3% of the sample is held by the ten biggest clonotypes.

What the research found in general, with its limitations: In validation, progression to ophthalmopathy was predicted by the model with 70.59% sensitivity and 72.22% specificity, a median of about 6.8 months before onset. In cross-validation, a model built on a 13 V-J signature told ophthalmopathy apart from stable hyperthyroidism with approximately 90% sensitivity and approximately 84% specificity, and in testing the same model reached 80%/75%. Most expanded thyroid clonotypes (frequency above 0.001) were also detected in blood, suggesting blood repertoires may reflect thyroid immune responses. No statistical method was used to fix the sample size in advance, and group allocation was not hidden from the investigators.

V lost 6 bases and J lost 5 bases, and the count of bases not matched to a germline gene is 10. From cysteine to phenylalanine, the CDR3 is 17 amino acids long. Only the CDR3 DNA is retained, 51 bases long and in frame from the first base. According to the germline V gene, CDR1 reads SGHTA and CDR2 reads FQGNSA. A patient counted as having stable Graves' hyperthyroidism if no progression to ophthalmopathy occurred over 18 months of follow-up. Hyperthyroidism patients were newly diagnosed, had a disease duration of under 2 months, and were aged 18 to 65 years. The study excluded patients with uncontrolled infections, other autoimmune diseases, pregnancy or lactation. Diagnoses were based on clinical symptoms, serum thyroxine and TRAb, thyroid ultrasound and orbital computed tomography. PBMCs were separated from roughly 9.6 ml of fresh peripheral blood using Ficoll-Paque density gradient centrifugation. Total RNA was extracted with Trizol reagent, and quality was checked on an Agilent 2100 Bioanalyzer.

The sequence joins TRBV7-2 to TRBJ2-3, and 14 junctional nucleotides match TRBD2. This TCR was recovered from a woman aged 18 to 35 with Graves' hyperthyroidism. Sample: blood. The DNA sequence reads TGTGCCAGCAGAGAAGATTGGACTAGCGGGGGGAGAGATACGCAGTATTTT. Translated, it gives CASREDWTSGGRDTQYF.